This passage covers 21 T cell receptor beta chains from one sample sequenced in a study of shared clonotypes between healthy human individuals. The assay was immunoSEQ multiplex PCR, and TCRdb's table has in-frame clones only and misses some. The table includes approximately 2,300,000 clones, approximately 90% detected once. Material: naive CD4+ T cells from PBMCs. The sample's subset: CD45RA+ positively selected. These receptors were taken from a man aged 18 to 29 in good health. Some clones in this sample may be carry-over from other donors' samples.

The J gene is TRBJ1-4, the V gene TRBV25-1; 10 bases agree with TRBD1. J was trimmed by 8 bases and V by 4 bases; bases with no gene match: 4. The CDR3 runs 14 residues. In germline, CDR1 is MGHDK, CDR2 SYGVNS. The CDR3 DNA reads as TGTGCCAGCAGTGGGGACAGGGGAAGGGAAAAACTGTTTTTT. Its protein is CASSGDRGREKLFF.

Note on this clone: The sample contains more than one DNA sequence encoding this CDR3. The chain carries TRBV27 and TRBJ1-3, with D tentatively TRBD1 (5 bases). CDR3 length equals 14 residues. Trimming shortened V by 2 bases and J by 2 bases, and 7 bases separated the two germline ends. Germline loops: CDR1 MNHEY, CDR2 SMNVEV (reference sequence). As DNA, the CDR3 is TGTGCCAGCAGTTTACTAGGGGCTGGAAACACCATATATTTT. Its protein product is CASSLLGAGNTIYF.

The J gene is TRBJ1-5, the V gene TRBV6-5; possible D gene TRBD1, 6 bases. V was trimmed by 4 bases and J by 3 bases, leaving 13 bases between them. From germline, CDR1 is MNHEY and CDR2 SVGAGI. The CDR3 is 15 residues long. The CDR3 is CASSSGQLINQPQHF. The CDR3 DNA reads as TGTGCCAGCAGTTCAGGACAGCTAATCAATCAGCCCCAGCATTTT.

The CDR3 coding sequence is TGTGCCAGCAGCTTCCCTGGGGGCTCCTACAATGAGCAGTTCTTC. Its translation: CASSFPGGSYNEQFF. The chain employs TRBV5-8 and TRBJ2-1; perhaps D is TRBD1 or TRBD2 (5 bases each). The V gene lost 2 bases and the J gene lost 0 bases, with 9 bases spanning the gap. This CDR3 is built from 15 residues. CDR1 and CDR2 from the germline V gene are SGHTS and YDEGEE.

The chain links TRBV5-1 to TRBJ1-2; D might be TRBD1 (6 bases). V lost 2 bases, J lost 6 bases, and 20 bases lay in between. The CDR3 is 16 amino acids. From germline, CDR1 is SGHRS and CDR2 YFSETQ. The CDR3 region has the DNA TGCGCCAGCAGCTTCCGCGGTGATGGGGGGCTAAATGGCTACACCTTC. Translation: CASSFRGDGGLNGYTF.

Here the CDR3 DNA reads TGTGCCAGCAGCTTGGACAAGGGGAATCAGCCCCAGCATTTT. Translated, it gives CASSLDKGNQPQHF. This sequence joins TRBV5-6 and TRBJ1-5; a possible D gene is TRBD1 (5 bases). The CDR3 length is 14 residues. V was trimmed by 0 bases and J by 4 bases, leaving 8 bases between them. The germline CDR1 and CDR2 sequences are SGHDT and YYEEEE.

This clone was seen only once. J is TRBJ2-3 and V is TRBV9; D possibly corresponds to TRBD2 (6 bases). The V end was cut by 0 bases, the J end by 5 bases, with 10 bases between. The CDR3 runs 14 residues. Germline V gives CDR1 SGDLS, CDR2 YYNGEE. This chain's CDR3 is CASSVGGEQDTQYF. In DNA, the CDR3 is TGTGCCAGCAGCGTAGGGGGGGAGCAAGATACGCAGTATTTT.

This chain links TRBV20-1 with TRBJ1-2; D possibly corresponds to TRBD1 (5 bases). Germline V lookup: CDR1 DFQATT, CDR2 SNEGSKA (reference sequence). CDR3 length: 11 residues. CDR3 sequence: CNLGPGHGYTF. The CDR3 region has the DNA TGCAACCTAGGGCCGGGGCATGGCTACACCTTC.

The chain has TRBV28 and TRBJ1-2; TRBD1 agrees at 7 bases. This CDR3 is built from 15 residues. The V gene end was trimmed by 5 bases and the J gene end by 4 bases; junction bases not matched to a gene: 10. Germline V lookup: CDR1 MDHEN, CDR2 SYDVKM. The DNA of the CDR3 is TGTGCCAGCAGTCCCTCCGGGACAGCGGTCTATGGCTACACCTTC. It encodes CASSPSGTAVYGYTF.

The chain couples TRBV15 to TRBJ2-1; D remains unclear. With 1 base removed from V and 2 bases from J, the gap between germline ends came to 6 bases. There are 14 residues in the CDR3. Per germline, CDR1 LNHNV and CDR2 YYDKDF (reference sequence). CDR3: CATSRVVAYNEQFF. In nucleotides, the CDR3 is TGTGCCACCAGCAGAGTAGTCGCCTACAATGAGCAGTTCTTC.

This chain links TRBV30 with TRBJ2-2; D is unresolved. Trimming left V 0 bases short and J 3 bases short, with 8 bases between. Germline CDR1 and CDR2: GTSNPN and SVGIG (reference sequence). The CDR3 length is 14 residues. The DNA of the CDR3 is TGTGCCTGGAGTGTAGTGCCCGACACCGGGGAGCTGTTTTTT. Translation gives CAWSVVPDTGELFF.

CDR3 bases: TGTGCCCGTTCAACCGGGACAGGGGGCAGTTGGCATGAGCAGTTCTTC. Residues: CARSTGTGGSWHEQFF. The chain couples TRBV30 to TRBJ2-1, with TRBD1 matching 12 bases. V shed 8 bases, J shed 8 bases, and the junction held 16 bases outside the gene matches. Per germline, CDR1 GTSNPN and CDR2 SVGIG (reference sequence). The CDR3 is made up of 16 amino acids.

This rearrangement joins TRBV7-9 to TRBJ1-1, with D maybe TRBD1 (5 bases). The CDR3 has 13 residues. Germline assignment: CDR1 SEHNR and CDR2 FQNEAQ (reference sequence). The ends were cut back, 5 bases at V and 7 bases at J, with 14 bases in the middle. CDR3 loop: CASSQAREGEAFF. CDR3 bases: TGTGCCAGCAGCCAAGCCAGGGAGGGTGAAGCTTTCTTT.

The V call is TRBV4-3, the J call TRBJ2-3, with TRBD2 matching over 11 bases. The germline gives CDR1 LGHNA, CDR2 YSLEER. This CDR3 region has 16 residues. Trimming cost V 3 bases and J 0 bases; bases outside gene matches: 2. The CDR3 loop reads CASSQRTSGSTDTQYF. Written as DNA, the CDR3 is TGCGCCAGCAGCCAGCGGACTAGCGGGAGCACAGATACGCAGTATTTT.

The chain links TRBV28 to TRBJ2-5; D may be TRBD1 or TRBD2 (5 bases each). The DNA end is more similar to TRBJ2-7, so the J call may be wrong. The CDR3 has 14 amino acids. Germline V CDR1 and CDR2: MDHEN, SYDVKM. The DNA for the CDR3 is TGTGCCAGCAGGAGACGGGGCGGAACCTACGAGCAGTACTTC. This encodes CASRRRGGTYEQYF.

This rearrangement joins TRBV7-6 to TRBJ2-1; D could derive from TRBD1 or TRBD2 (6 bases each). Germline V gene data show CDR1 as SGHVS and CDR2 as FNYEAQ. The CDR3 loop spans 13 amino acids. The ends were cut back, 8 bases at V and 12 bases at J, with 20 bases in the middle. For the CDR3, the DNA is TGTGCCAGCGGCAAAGGGGGGAGCTCCGGGCAGTTCTTC. Its translation: CASGKGGSSGQFF.

The chain recombines TRBV5-4 with TRBJ2-5; 8 nucleotides align to TRBD1. The germline gives CDR1 SGHNT, CDR2 YYREEE (reference sequence). V lost 4 bases to trimming and J lost 2 bases; unmatched junction nucleotides: 7. This CDR3 comprises 15 residues. The DNA of the CDR3 is TGTGCCAGCAGCCACCGACAGGGGCTTCAAGAGACCCAGTACTTC. It codes for CASSHRQGLQETQYF.

The rearrangement links TRBV19 to TRBJ1-2; D perhaps matches TRBD1 (6 bases). CDR3 length: 13 amino acids. The germline V gene has CDR1 LNHDA and CDR2 SQIVND (reference sequence). The V end lost 5 bases, the J end lost 3 bases, and 10 bases lay between the germline ends. CDR3 protein: CASSAGQHYGYTF. CDR3 DNA: TGTGCCAGTAGTGCAGGACAGCACTATGGCTACACCTTC.

This clone was recorded once. The chain has TRBV5-4 and TRBJ2-7; 9 nucleotides align to TRBD1. CDR1 SGHNT and CDR2 YYREEE come from the germline V gene (reference sequence). The CDR3 spans 14 residues. V lost 3 bases, J lost 7 bases, and 8 bases stayed unmatched. The CDR3 nucleotides are TGTGCCAGCAGCTCCGGGACAGGGCCAGGGGAGCAGTACTTC. Translated, it gives CASSSGTGPGEQYF.

Worth noting for this clone: Other DNA sequences within the sample encode an identical CDR3. V and J are TRBV18 and TRBJ1-5; the match to TRBD1 covers 8 bases. This CDR3 is 13 amino acids long. Germline V gene sequence: CDR1 KGHSH, CDR2 LQKENI. V shed 6 bases and J 5 bases; nucleotides not matched to a gene: 3. CDR3 sequence: CASSAGQDQPQHF. The CDR3 region has the DNA TGTGCCAGCTCGGCGGGACAGGATCAGCCCCAGCATTTT. Using reference TRBV18 and TRBJ1-5 for the parts outside the CDR3, the full variable domain is NAGVMQNPRHLVRRRGQEARLRCSPMKGHSHVYWYRQLPEEGLKFMVYLQKENIIDESGMPKERFSAEFPKEGPSILRIQQVVRGDSAAYFCASSAGQDQPQHFGDGTRLSIL.

The chain recombines TRBV28 with TRBJ1-1; no clear D. V shed 6 bases and J shed 5 bases, with 19 bases lying between them. Germline CDR1 reads MDHEN; CDR2 reads SYDVKM. The CDR3 contains 15 residues. CDR3 in amino acids: CASSNPGVGRTEAFF. The CDR3 DNA sequence: TGTGCCAGCAGCAACCCCGGAGTAGGGAGGACTGAAGCTTTCTTT.